These 16 T cell receptor beta chains came from one sample sequenced in a study of Graves' ophthalmopathy and Graves' hyperthyroidism. RNA served as the template for amplifying TCR beta CDR3 regions. RT-PCR was first run with HTBI primers, then multiplex PCR in a second round. TCRdb reprocessed the multiplex PCR reads with MiXCR, giving one entry per CDR3 protein. The profile shows hundreds of thousands of distinct CDR3 sequences, roughly 21% of them singletons. Sequencing input: peripheral blood. These receptors all stem from a woman aged 18 to 35 with stable Graves' hyperthyroidism.

Many counts were recorded for this clonotype. The chain recombines TRBV6-1 with TRBJ2-7; TRBD2 agrees at 9 bases. V lost 3 bases, J lost 4 bases, and 7 bases stayed unmatched. This CDR3 spans 15 amino acids. The germline V gene encodes CDR1 MNHNS and CDR2 SASEGT. CDR3 DNA sequence: TGTGCCAGCAGTGACGGACTAGCGATTTTATACGAGCAGTACTTC. Protein sequence: CASSDGLAILYEQYF.

The DNA of the CDR3 is TGCGCCAGCAGCCAAGATCGGCGGGCCCTAAGGTACGAGCAGTACTTC. Its protein product is CASSQDRRALRYEQYF. The rearrangement uses TRBV4-3 and TRBJ2-7; D might be TRBD2 (5 bases). CDR3 length: 16 residues. Germline CDR1 reads LGHNA; CDR2 reads YSLEER. The V and J ends lost 0 bases and 4 bases respectively, with 16 bases between them.

Turning to this clonotype: A much larger clonotype is one base distant, so this may be a read error. V usage is TRBV20-1 and J usage is TRBJ1-1; tentative D call: TRBD1 (5 bases). Germline V gene sequence: CDR1 DFQATT, CDR2 SNEGSKA (reference sequence). The CDR3 contains 13 residues. The CDR3 sequence: CTASPGWRTEAFF. In DNA, the CDR3 is TGCACTGCTAGTCCAGGGTGGCGAACTGAAGCTTTCTTT.

This clonotype was counted at least ten times. The V and J genes are TRBV5-1 and TRBJ2-3, with D possibly matching TRBD1 (5 bases). Germline-derived CDR1 and CDR2 are SGHRS and YFSETQ. With 7 bases removed from V and 2 bases from J, the gap between germline ends came to 11 bases. The CDR3 contains 13 residues. The CDR3 DNA reads TGCGCCAGCGGGCAGGGTTCCACAGATACGCAGTATTTT. Amino acids: CASGQGSTDTQYF.

This clonotype was seen repeatedly, ten times or more. This rearrangement joins TRBV7-2 to TRBJ2-7, with 7 bases matching TRBD1. Unmatched junction bases numbered 5, after V lost 0 bases and J lost 3 bases. This CDR3 region has 15 residues. Germline CDR1 is SGHTA and CDR2 is FQGNSA. Here the CDR3 DNA reads TGTGCCAGCAGCTTAGCTGGGGACAGCCTCTACGAGCAGTACTTC. This gives the protein CASSLAGDSLYEQYF.

This clonotype was counted at least ten times. The chain has TRBV20-1 and TRBJ1-1, with 7 bases matching TRBD1. Germline V gene data show CDR1 as DFQATT and CDR2 as SNEGSKA (reference sequence). This CDR3 contains 14 residues. The ends lost 3 bases at V and 0 bases at J; junction bases unmatched: 4. CDR3: CSARGQFLNTEAFF. The CDR3 coding sequence is TGCAGTGCTAGGGGACAGTTCTTGAACACTGAAGCTTTCTTT.

As regards this clonotype: It may be a read error: a sequence one base away is much more abundant. The V gene is TRBV15, the J gene TRBJ2-7; no reliable D call. Per germline, CDR1 LNHNV and CDR2 YYDKDF (reference sequence). Trimming left V 0 bases short and J 3 bases short, with 3 bases between. The CDR3 extends over 12 amino acids. The CDR3 nucleotides are TGTGCCACCAGCAGAGAATACTACGAGCAGTACTTC. It translates to CATSREYYEQYF. The full variable domain, completed using reference TRBV15 and TRBJ2-7, is DAMVIQNPRYQVTQFGKPVTLSCSQTLNHNVMYWYQQKSSQAPKLLFHYYDKDFNNEADTPDNFQSRRPNTSFCFLDIRSPGLGDTAMYLCATSREYYEQYFGPGTRLTVT.

This clonotype was observed at least ten times. The chain couples TRBV12-3 or TRBV12-4 to TRBJ2-2, with D unclear. V lost 2 bases and J 3 bases, leaving 10 bases between the germline ends. The CDR3 is 15 amino acids. The chain's CDR3 is CASSLSTVYTGELFF. The CDR3 nucleotides are TGTGCCAGCAGTTTAAGCACAGTTTACACCGGGGAGCTGTTTTTT.

The chain has TRBV6-2 or TRBV6-3 and TRBJ1-5; maybe TRBD1 (5 bases). The V and J ends lost 2 bases and 6 bases respectively, with 11 bases between them. Germline values: CDR1 MNHEY, CDR2 SVGEGT. The CDR3 runs to 14 residues. CDR3 nucleotide sequence: TGTGCCAGCAGTTACCCCAGGGTGGGTCAGCCCCAGCATTTT. Its protein product is CASSYPRVGQPQHF.

This clonotype is labeled medium-sized. This chain uses TRBV20-1 with TRBJ2-7, with D perhaps TRBD1 (5 bases). Germline assignment: CDR1 DFQATT and CDR2 SNEGSKA (reference sequence). The CDR3 is 15 amino acids. Trimming left V 3 bases short and J 2 bases short, with 17 bases between. The CDR3 loop reads CSARDGHQRPYEQYF. CDR3 nucleotide sequence: TGCAGTGCTAGGGACGGACATCAGAGGCCCTACGAGCAGTACTTC.

This clonotype was picked up many times. The V call is TRBV24-1, the J call TRBJ2-5, with TRBD1 matching over 8 bases. V was pared by 4 bases and J by 3 bases, with 3 bases of the junction left unmatched. The CDR3 loop spans 14 amino acids. CDR1 is KGHDR, CDR2 SFDVKD, per germline. CDR3 sequence: CATSDMTGEETQYF. DNA of the CDR3: TGTGCCACCAGTGACATGACAGGGGAAGAGACCCAGTACTTC.

The sample holds many counts of this clonotype. The genes are TRBV27 and TRBJ1-5; D perhaps matches TRBD1 (6 bases). The germline V gene has CDR1 MNHEY and CDR2 SMNVEV (reference sequence). Trimming left V 5 bases short and J 3 bases short, with 17 bases between. The CDR3 runs to 16 residues. The CDR3 spells CASSAIDTGPNQPQHF. DNA for the CDR3: TGTGCCAGCAGTGCAATCGATACAGGGCCCAATCAGCCCCAGCATTTT.

This clonotype was seen repeatedly, ten times or more. The CDR3 region has the DNA TGTGCCAGTAGTCCCAGACAGCCTAGAAGCTATGGCTACACCTTC. Translating it yields CASSPRQPRSYGYTF. The chain employs TRBV19 and TRBJ1-2, with D possibly TRBD1 on 5 matching bases. This CDR3 contains 15 residues. The germline V gene encodes CDR1 LNHDA and CDR2 SQIVND (reference sequence). Trimming took off 5 bases at V and 4 bases at J, with 17 bases between the two ends.

At least ten counts were recorded for this clonotype. This chain joins TRBV25-1 and TRBJ2-7; D is undetermined. Trimming removed 2 bases from V and 2 bases from J, with 10 bases in between. Germline CDR1 MGHDK, CDR2 SYGVNS. The CDR3 totals 14 residues. CDR3 coding DNA: TGTGCCAGCAGTGAAGGGTCGCAGCCCTACGAGCAGTACTTC. This encodes CASSEGSQPYEQYF.

This clonotype occurred a few times. The rearrangement uses TRBV11-2 and TRBJ2-4, with 10 bases identical to TRBD2. Per the germline V gene, CDR1 is SGHAT and CDR2 is FQNNGV. Germline trimming cut 1 base from V and 0 bases from J; bases unmatched to any gene: 3. The length of the CDR3 is 17 residues. CDR3 residues: CASSLVLAGVAKNIQYF. In DNA, the CDR3 is TGTGCCAGCAGCTTAGTCCTAGCGGGGGTAGCCAAAAACATTCAGTACTTC.

On this clonotype: A read error is possible here, since a much larger clone lies one base away. V is TRBV12-3 or TRBV12-4 and J is TRBJ2-2; D is possibly TRBD2 (6 bases). This CDR3 contains 13 residues. Written as DNA, the CDR3 is TGTGCCAGCAGGGCGGGGAACACCGGGGAGCTGTGTTTT. This codes for CASRAGNTGELCF.